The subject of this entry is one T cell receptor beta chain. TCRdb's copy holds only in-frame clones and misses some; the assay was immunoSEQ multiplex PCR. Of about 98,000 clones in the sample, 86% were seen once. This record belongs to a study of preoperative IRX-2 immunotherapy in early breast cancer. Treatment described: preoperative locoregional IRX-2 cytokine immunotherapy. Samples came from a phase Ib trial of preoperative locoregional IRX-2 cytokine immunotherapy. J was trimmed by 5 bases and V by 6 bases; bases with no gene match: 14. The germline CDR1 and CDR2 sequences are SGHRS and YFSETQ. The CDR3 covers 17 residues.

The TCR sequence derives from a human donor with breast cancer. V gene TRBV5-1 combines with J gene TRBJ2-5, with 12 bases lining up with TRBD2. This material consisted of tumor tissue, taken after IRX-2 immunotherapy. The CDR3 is CASTAGTSGSVGETQYF. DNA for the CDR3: TGCGCCAGCACGGCCGGGACTAGCGGGTCAGTGGGGGAGACCCAGTACTTC. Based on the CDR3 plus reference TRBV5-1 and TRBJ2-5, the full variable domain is KAGVTQTPRYLIKTRGQQVTLSCSPISGHRSVSWYQQTPGQGLQFLFEYFSETQRNKGNFPGRFSGRQFSNSRSEMNVSTLELGDSALYLCASTAGTSGSVGETQYFGPGTRLLVL.